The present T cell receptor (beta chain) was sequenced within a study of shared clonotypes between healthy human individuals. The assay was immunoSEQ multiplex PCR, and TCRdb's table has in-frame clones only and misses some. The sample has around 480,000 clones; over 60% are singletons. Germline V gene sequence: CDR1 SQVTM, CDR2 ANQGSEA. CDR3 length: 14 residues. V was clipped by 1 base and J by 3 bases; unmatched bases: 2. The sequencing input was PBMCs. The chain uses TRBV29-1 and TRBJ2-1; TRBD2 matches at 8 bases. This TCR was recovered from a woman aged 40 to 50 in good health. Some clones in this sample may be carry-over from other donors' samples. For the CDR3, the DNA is TGCAGCGTTGAAGTGGCGGGAGGCTACAATGAGCAGTTCTTC. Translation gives CSVEVAGGYNEQFF.